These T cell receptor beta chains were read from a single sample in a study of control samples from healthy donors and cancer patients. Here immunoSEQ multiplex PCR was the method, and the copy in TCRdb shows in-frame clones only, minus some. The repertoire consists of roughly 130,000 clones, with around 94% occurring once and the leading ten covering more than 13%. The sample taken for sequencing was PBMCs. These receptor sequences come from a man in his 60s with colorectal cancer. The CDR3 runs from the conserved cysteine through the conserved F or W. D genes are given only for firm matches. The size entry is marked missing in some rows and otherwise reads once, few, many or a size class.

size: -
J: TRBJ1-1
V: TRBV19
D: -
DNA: TGTGCCAGTAGTCGCACGGGGGCATCTGAAGCTTTCTTT
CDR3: CASSRTGASEAFF

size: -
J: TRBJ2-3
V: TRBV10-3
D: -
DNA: TGTGCCATCAGTGACTCAGGCAGGGCCACCACAGATACGCAGTATTTT
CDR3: CAISDSGRATTDTQYF

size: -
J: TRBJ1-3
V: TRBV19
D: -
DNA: TGTGCCAGTGTGGAGGGGACGAGCTCTGGAAACACCATATATTTT
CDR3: CASVEGTSSGNTIYF

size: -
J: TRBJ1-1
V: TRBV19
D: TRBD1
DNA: TGTGCCAGTAGTCCCAAGGGCTGGACAGGGGGCGAACGGAACACTGAAGCTTTCTTT
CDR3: CASSPKGWTGGERNTEAFF

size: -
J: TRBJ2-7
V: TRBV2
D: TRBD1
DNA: TGTGCCAGCACCCAGACGGGGACAGGGCCCTACGAGCAGTACTTC
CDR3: CASTQTGTGPYEQYF

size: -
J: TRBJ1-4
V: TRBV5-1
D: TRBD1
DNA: TGCGCCAGCAGCGGGACAGGGGGGGCCGCTGAAAAACTGTTTTTT
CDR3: CASSGTGGAAEKLFF

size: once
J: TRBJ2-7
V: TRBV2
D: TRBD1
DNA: TGTGCCAGCAGCCAACTACCCGGGACAGGGGGCTACGAGCAGTACTTC
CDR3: CASSQLPGTGGYEQYF

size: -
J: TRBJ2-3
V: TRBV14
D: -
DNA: TGTGCCAGCAGCCAACAAAGTCAGGATACGCAGTATTTT
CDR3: CASSQQSQDTQYF

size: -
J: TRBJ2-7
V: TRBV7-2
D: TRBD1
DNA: TGTGCCAGCAGCTTAAAGGGACAGGATGCGCTCGAGCAGTACTTC
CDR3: CASSLKGQDALEQYF

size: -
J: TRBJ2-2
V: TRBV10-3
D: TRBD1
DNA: TGTGCCATTTTTTCCGGGACAGAGAACACCGGGGAGCTGTTTTTT
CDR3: CAIFSGTENTGELFF

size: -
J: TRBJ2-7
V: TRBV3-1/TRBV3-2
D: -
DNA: TGTGCCAGCAGCCAAGCGGGGGCCTACGAGCAGTACTTC
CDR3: CASSQAGAYEQYF

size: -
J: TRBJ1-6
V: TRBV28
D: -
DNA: TGTGCCAGCAGTTTCAGGACAGAGGATGACTCACCCCTCCACTTT
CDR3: CASSFRTEDDSPLHF

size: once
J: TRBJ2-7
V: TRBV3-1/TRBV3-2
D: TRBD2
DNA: TGTGCCAGCACCCTAGCGGGGACCTCCTACGAGCAGTACTTC
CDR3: CASTLAGTSYEQYF

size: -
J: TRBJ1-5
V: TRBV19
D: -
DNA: TGTGCCAGTAGTATATCAGGGCGTGATCAGCCCCAGCATTTT
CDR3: CASSISGRDQPQHF

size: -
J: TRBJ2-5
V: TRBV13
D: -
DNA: TGTGCCAGCAGCTTAGTTGGCAGTACCGAGACCCAGTACTTC
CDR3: CASSLVGSTETQYF

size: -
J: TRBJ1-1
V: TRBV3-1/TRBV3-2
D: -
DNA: TGTGCCAGCAGCCAAGATGGAAGGGGATTGAACACTGAAGCTTTCTTT
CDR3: CASSQDGRGLNTEAFF

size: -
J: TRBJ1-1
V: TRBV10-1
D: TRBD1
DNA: TGCGCCAGCAGTGAGTCGACAGGGAGGGACACTGAAGCTTTCTTT
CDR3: CASSESTGRDTEAFF

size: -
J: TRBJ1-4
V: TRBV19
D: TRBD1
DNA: TGTGCCAGTAGTGCCCAGGGGGGTAGTGAAAAACTGTTTTTT
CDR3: CASSAQGGSEKLFF

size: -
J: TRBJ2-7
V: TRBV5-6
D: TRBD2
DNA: TGTGCCAGCAGCTTGCCGGGGGGGTACGAGCAGTACTTC
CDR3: CASSLPGGYEQYF

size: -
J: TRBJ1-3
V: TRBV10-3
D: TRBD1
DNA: TGTGCCACCTACAGGGGCTCTGGAAACACCATATATTTT
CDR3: CATYRGSGNTIYF

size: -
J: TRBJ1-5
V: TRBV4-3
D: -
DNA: TGCGCCAGCAGCGTAACAGGACTGGATCAGCCCCAGCATTTT
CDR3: CASSVTGLDQPQHF

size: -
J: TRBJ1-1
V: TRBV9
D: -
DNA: TGTGCCAGCAGCGTATTGACAGCCGCGGGGACTGAAGCTTTCTTT
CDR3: CASSVLTAAGTEAFF

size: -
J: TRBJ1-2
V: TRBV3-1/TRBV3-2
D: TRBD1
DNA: TGTGCCAGCAGCCACGAGAGGGACAGGGATGATGGCTACACCTTC
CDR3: CASSHERDRDDGYTF

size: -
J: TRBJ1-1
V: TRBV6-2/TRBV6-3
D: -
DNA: TGTGCCAGCAGTTTCGCAGTGCTGGGTGAAGCTTTCTTT
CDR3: CASSFAVLGEAFF

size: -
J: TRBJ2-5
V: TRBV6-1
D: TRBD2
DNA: TGTGCCAGCAGTGGGGCGGGGGGCAGCGGGGGGTTCCAAGAGACCCAGTACTTC
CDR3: CASSGAGGSGGFQETQYF

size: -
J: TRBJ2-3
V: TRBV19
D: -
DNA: TGTGCCAGCTCAGGGTTACACAGGGATACGCAGTATTTT
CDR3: CASSGLHRDTQYF

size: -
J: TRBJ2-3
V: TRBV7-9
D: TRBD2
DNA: TGTGCCAGCAGCCCAACTAGCGGGGGGGCAACAGATACGCAGTATTTT
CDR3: CASSPTSGGATDTQYF

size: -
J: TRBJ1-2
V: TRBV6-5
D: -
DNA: TGTGCCAGCAGTCGGGCCAGCAATTCTAACTATGGCTACACCTTC
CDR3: CASSRASNSNYGYTF

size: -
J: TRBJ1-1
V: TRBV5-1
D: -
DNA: TGCGCCAGCAGCTTGGAATGGGGAATCACTGAAGCTTTCTTT
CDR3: CASSLEWGITEAFF

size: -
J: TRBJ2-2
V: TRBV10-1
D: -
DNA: TGCGCCAGCAGCCGGGACAACCCAACCGGGGAGCTGTTTTTT
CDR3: CASSRDNPTGELFF

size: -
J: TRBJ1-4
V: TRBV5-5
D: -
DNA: TGTGCCAGCAGCTGGGGCGCGACTAATGAAAAACTGTTTTTT
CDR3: CASSWGATNEKLFF

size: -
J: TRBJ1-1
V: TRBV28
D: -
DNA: TGTGCCAGCAGCTCCGGAGGGTCCGACGGCACTGAAGCTTTCTTT
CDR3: CASSSGGSDGTEAFF

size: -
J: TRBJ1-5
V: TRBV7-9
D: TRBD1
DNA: TGTGCCAGCAGCCCCAACCCGACAGGGGGCAATCAGCCCCAGCATTTT
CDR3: CASSPNPTGGNQPQHF